This T cell receptor beta chain was observed in a study of cytomegalovirus exposure and HLA in healthy donors. With 60 Vbeta and 13 Jbeta primers, the PCR was carried out. Clones were sequenced by immunoSEQ multiplex PCR, and TCRdb holds only the in-frame ones, with some missing. Counted here are 150,000 to 180,000 clones, more than 70% occurring once; the ten biggest clones make up roughly 5.9%. The sequence was collected from a woman aged 35 to 49 in good health and CMV-seropositive. The sample consisted of PBMCs.

For the CDR3, the DNA is TGCGCCAGCAGCTACTCGGGACTAGCGGGAGGACTCTCCTACGAGCAGTACTTC. Amino acids: CASSYSGLAGGLSYEQYF. The chain recombines TRBV5-1 with TRBJ2-7, with 15 bases identical to TRBD2. Losses at the gene ends were 3 bases for V and 0 bases for J; bases not matched to a gene: 7. The CDR3 is 18 residues long. Germline CDR1 is SGHRS and CDR2 is YFSETQ.